This T cell receptor beta chain came from a study of immune evolution from preneoplasia to lung adenocarcinoma. In the case of this clone: The sample carries other DNA sequences with the same CDR3.

Profiled with immunoSEQ multiplex PCR; TCRdb holds only in-frame clones, not every one. The sample has 8,000 to 10,000 clones, approximately 75% seen once; the top ten hold roughly 12%. The V gene lost 0 bases and the J gene lost 6 bases, with 12 bases spanning the gap. CDR1 is SGHNT and CDR2 is YENEEA in the germline V gene. There are 14 residues in the CDR3. Sequenced: FFPE lung adenocarcinoma in situ tissue. This receptor was identified in an elderly person with lung adenocarcinoma. The genes are TRBV11-3 and TRBJ2-7; D might be TRBD1 (6 bases). CDR3: CASSLDGGHLEQYF. The CDR3 DNA follows: TGTGCCAGCAGCTTAGATGGGGGACATCTCGAGCAGTACTTC. The variable domain in full, completed from reference TRBV11-3 and TRBJ2-7, reads EAGVVQSPRYKIIEKKQPVAFWCNPISGHNTLYWYLQNLGQGPELLIRYENEEAVDDSQLPKDRFSAERLKGVDSTLKIQPAELGDSAVYLCASSLDGGHLEQYFGPGTRLTVT.